The 30 T cell receptor beta chains below come from one sample, sequenced in a study of blood T cells in healthy people across ages. A J-beta primer mix and a sample-barcoded 5' primer were used in a second PCR of about 7 to 11 cycles. TCRdb reprocessed the 5' RACE reads with MiXCR, giving one entry per CDR3 protein. The data contain over 700,000 distinct CDR3 sequences, about 25% of them seen just once; the ten biggest clones take up more than 7.5%. The data also belong to a second study, concerning T cells of mothers and their children.

The sample was blood. All receptors come from a boy aged 5-17 years in good health.

This clonotype was picked up one time. This chain joins TRBV20-1 and TRBJ2-7; D not certain. The CDR3 length is 14 residues. V dropped 0 bases and J dropped 7 bases, with 16 bases sitting between them. Germline V gives CDR1 DFQATT, CDR2 SNEGSKA (reference sequence). CDR3 residues: CSARENSNMEEQYF. CDR3 nucleotide sequence: TGCAGTGCTAGAGAGAACAGCAATATGGAGGAGCAGTACTTC.

This clonotype occurred a few times. The chain combines TRBV20-1 with TRBJ2-3; D remains ambiguous. In germline, CDR1 is DFQATT, CDR2 SNEGSKA (reference sequence). This CDR3 spans 9 amino acids. The CDR3 is CHFRNTQYF. Written as DNA, the CDR3 is TGCCATTTTAGGAATACGCAGTATTTT.

The CDR3 coding sequence is TGCGCCAGCAGCTTGGACCGGCTGGAGGACACTGAAGCTTTCTTT. Protein: CASSLDRLEDTEAFF. The chain recombines TRBV5-1 with TRBJ1-1; D unresolved. V shed 0 bases and J shed 3 bases, with 12 bases lying between them. CDR1 is SGHRS and CDR2 is YFSETQ in the germline V gene. The CDR3 covers 15 residues.

The V and J genes are TRBV6-4 and TRBJ2-1; no clear D gene. Germline lookup yields CDR1 MRHNA and CDR2 SNTAGT. The V end lost 1 base, the J end lost 5 bases, and 6 bases lay between the germline ends. This CDR3 is 13 amino acids long. The CDR3: CASSDWPHNEQFF. As DNA, the CDR3 is TGTGCCAGCAGTGACTGGCCACACAATGAGCAGTTCTTC.

The rearrangement uses TRBV6-5 and TRBJ1-5; 10 bases fit TRBD1. CDR3 length equals 16 residues. Germline V gives CDR1 MNHEY, CDR2 SVGAGI. J gave up 1 base and V 6 bases, and 6 bases lay outside the gene matches. Here the CDR3 DNA reads TGTGCCAGCAGCCCGGGACAGGGGTTAAGCAATCAGCCCCAGCATTTT. Translating it yields CASSPGQGLSNQPQHF.

The V gene is TRBV13, the J gene TRBJ2-3, with 12 bases fitting TRBD2. Germline CDR1 is PRHDT and CDR2 is FYEKMQ (reference sequence). The ends lost 4 bases at V and 0 bases at J; junction bases unmatched: 5. This CDR3 has 17 amino acids. In DNA, the CDR3 is TGTGCCAGCAGCTCAAGACTAGCGGGGGCTAGCACAGATACGCAGTATTTT. Its translation is CASSSRLAGASTDTQYF.

This clonotype appeared a few times. The chain couples TRBV4-2 to TRBJ2-1; TRBD1 agrees at 8 bases. The J call may be wrong; the DNA end is better matched by TRBJ2-5. In germline, CDR1 is LGHNA, CDR2 YNFKEQ. This CDR3 has 16 amino acids. The CDR3, as DNA: TGTGCCAGCAGCCAATCGTCTCTTACAGGGGGGGAGACCCAGTACTTC. Translating it yields CASSQSSLTGGETQYF.

The sample holds a few counts of this clonotype. CDR3 in amino acids: CSVDFQRSYNEQFF. The CDR3 region has the DNA TGCAGCGTTGATTTCCAGCGATCCTACAATGAGCAGTTCTTC. This chain joins TRBV29-1 and TRBJ2-1; D gene unclear. CDR1 and CDR2 from the germline V gene are SQVTM and ANQGSEA. Deletions cut 3 bases from V and 1 base from J, with 10 bases between. The CDR3 spans 14 residues.

This clonotype came up a few times. V usage is TRBV7-9 and J usage is TRBJ2-7; tentative D call: TRBD2 (5 bases). CDR1 is SEHNR, CDR2 FQNEAQ, per germline (reference sequence). V was shortened by 4 bases and J by 5 bases, with 15 bases between the two germline ends. This CDR3 region has 14 residues. The CDR3 DNA follows: TGTGCCAGCAGCTCGTCAATAGCGTTCCACGAGCAGTACTTC. Its protein is CASSSSIAFHEQYF.

This chain connects TRBV27 to TRBJ2-5; D unresolved. The CDR3 is 15 amino acids. The V gene lost 0 bases and the J gene lost 2 bases, with 10 bases spanning the gap. Germline values: CDR1 MNHEY, CDR2 SMNVEV (reference sequence). The CDR3 loop reads CASSLSPALQETQYF. The CDR3 bases are TGTGCCAGCAGTTTATCCCCGGCGCTACAAGAGACCCAGTACTTC.

This clonotype has more than one count but fewer than ten. The chain recombines TRBV18 with TRBJ1-3; 8 nucleotides agree with TRBD1. The CDR3 loop spans 17 amino acids. Germline loops: CDR1 KGHSH, CDR2 LQKENI. J was trimmed by 3 bases and V by 3 bases; bases with no gene match: 10. CDR3 nucleotides: TGTGCCAGCTCACCGTACCCAGGGGGCGCTTATGGAAACACCATATATTTT. Its translation is CASSPYPGGAYGNTIYF.

This sequence joins TRBV2 and TRBJ2-1, with TRBD2 matching 7 bases. Matching the DNA end better, TRBJ2-5 makes the J call doubtful. The CDR3 is 15 residues long. Germline V gives CDR1 SNHLY, CDR2 FYNNEI. For the CDR3, the DNA is TGTGCCAGCAGTGTAAGCGGGATGTGGAAAAAGACCCAGTACTTC. It codes for CASSVSGMWKKTQYF.

This clonotype occurred a few times. V is TRBV27 and J is TRBJ2-1; 14 bases line up with TRBD2. The CDR3 runs 17 residues. Trimming at V came to 4 bases and at J to 7 bases, leaving 9 bases not matched to a gene. Germline-derived CDR1 and CDR2 are MNHEY and SMNVEV (reference sequence). DNA for the CDR3: TGTGCCAGCAGTTCACTCCGACTAGCGGGAGGGTATAATGAGCAGTTCTTC. Translation: CASSSLRLAGGYNEQFF.

This clonotype occurred a few times. The rearrangement uses TRBV6-5 and TRBJ2-1, with D unresolved. The ends were cut back, 2 bases at V and 0 bases at J, with 8 bases in the middle. The CDR3 contains 15 residues. Germline V gene lookup returns CDR1 MNHEY and CDR2 SVGAGI. CDR3 protein: CASSYVPSSYNEQFF. In nucleotides, the CDR3 is TGTGCCAGCAGTTACGTGCCGAGCTCCTACAATGAGCAGTTCTTC.

The chain joins TRBV12-5 to TRBJ2-2; the D is unclear. CDR3 length: 14 amino acids. In germline, CDR1 is LGHNT, CDR2 FRNRAP. V lost 1 base and J 5 bases, leaving 8 bases between the germline ends. The CDR3 bases are TGTGCTAGTGGTTTGGGCGGTGGGACCGGGGAGCTGTTTTTT. It encodes CASGLGGGTGELFF.

This clonotype was counted between two and nine times. V gene TRBV6-1 combines with J gene TRBJ2-1; TRBD2 matches 10 bases. This CDR3 has 16 residues. Trimming took 2 bases from V and 6 from J; bases not matched to a gene: 7. CDR1 and CDR2 (germline): MNHNS, SASEGT. The DNA of the CDR3 is TGTGCCAGCAGTGAATTGGTAGCGGGGGGCTCCAATGAGCAGTTCTTC. The encoded protein is CASSELVAGGSNEQFF.

This clonotype was counted at least ten times. The chain couples TRBV5-1 to TRBJ1-1; D ambiguous. V lost 4 bases and J lost 0, with 10 bases in between. CDR1 and CDR2 (germline): SGHRS, YFSETQ. The CDR3 covers 14 residues. CDR3 region: CASSLGPLNTEAFF. The CDR3 DNA reads TGCGCCAGCAGCCTAGGACCTTTGAACACTGAAGCTTTCTTT. Full variable domain (rest looked up from reference TRBV5-1 and TRBJ1-1): KAGVTQTPRYLIKTRGQQVTLSCSPISGHRSVSWYQQTPGQGLQFLFEYFSETQRNKGNFPGRFSGRQFSNSRSEMNVSTLELGDSALYLCASSLGPLNTEAFFGQGTRLTVV.

This chain uses TRBV5-1 with TRBJ2-3; possible D gene TRBD2, 5 bases. The CDR3 runs 15 residues. The germline V and J ends were trimmed by 5 bases and 0 bases, with 13 bases remaining between them. Germline V gives CDR1 SGHRS, CDR2 YFSETQ. CDR3 loop: CASRPTGMSTDTQYF. The CDR3 DNA follows: TGCGCCAGCAGGCCGACCGGGATGAGCACAGATACGCAGTATTTT.

V and J are TRBV12-3 or TRBV12-4 and TRBJ2-6; D remains unclear. The CDR3 runs to 17 residues. The V end was cut by 6 bases, the J end by 1 base, with 16 bases between. The CDR3, as DNA: TGTGCCAGCAGATCCGCCCATGGATCTTCTGGGGCCAACGTCCTGACTTTC. As protein: CASRSAHGSSGANVLTF.

The rearrangement links TRBV7-2 to TRBJ2-5; possible D gene TRBD2, 6 bases. CDR3 length: 14 residues. Germline CDR1 SGHTA, CDR2 FQGNSA. V gave up 5 bases and J gave up 4 bases, with 14 bases separating them. The CDR3 loop is CASSPGLGGETQYF. Here the CDR3 DNA reads TGTGCCAGCAGCCCCGGTCTGGGAGGAGAGACCCAGTACTTC. Supplemented by reference TRBV7-2 and TRBJ2-5, the full variable domain reads GAGVSQSPSNKVTEKGKDVELRCDPISGHTALYWYRQSLGQGLEFLIYFQGNSAPDKSGLPSDRFSAERTGGSVSTLTIQRTQQEDSAVYLCASSPGLGGETQYFGPGTRLLVL.

The chain links TRBV7-2 to TRBJ1-1; D is unclear. This CDR3 region has 13 residues. Trimming removed 3 bases at V and 4 bases at J, with 9 bases between. Germline-derived CDR1 and CDR2 are SGHTA and FQGNSA. This CDR3 reads CASSFDWGTEAFF. For the CDR3, the DNA is TGTGCCAGCAGCTTCGATTGGGGCACTGAAGCTTTCTTT.

A few counts support this clonotype. This rearrangement joins TRBV6-1 to TRBJ2-3, with D unclear. V was trimmed by 7 bases and J by 2 bases, leaving 13 bases between them. CDR1 is MNHNS, CDR2 SASEGT, per germline. The CDR3 length is 14 residues. The CDR3 nucleotides read TGTGCCAGCACTTCCGGGCTCCTCACAGATACGCAGTATTTT. This codes for CASTSGLLTDTQYF.

In this sample, this clonotype turned up a few times. Here the CDR3 DNA reads TGTGCCACCAGCACCAGGTTCGGCTATGGCTACACCTTC. Its protein is CATSTRFGYGYTF. V is TRBV15 and J is TRBJ1-2; no reliable D call. Trimming took off 4 bases at V and 4 bases at J, with 10 bases between the two ends. Germline V gene data show CDR1 as LNHNV and CDR2 as YYDKDF (reference sequence). CDR3 size: 13 residues.

This clonotype came up many times. V usage is TRBV15 and J usage is TRBJ2-1; 7 bases are shared with TRBD2. The CDR3 runs 16 residues. Germline V CDR1 and CDR2: LNHNV, YYDKDF (reference sequence). Unmatched junction bases numbered 8, after V lost 3 bases and J lost 3 bases. The CDR3 here is CATSSVGGGNYNEQFF. As DNA, the CDR3 is TGTGCCACCAGCAGCGTTGGCGGGGGAAACTACAATGAGCAGTTCTTC.

This clonotype came up a few times. CDR3 in DNA: TGTGCCAGCAGCTTCTCAGGGGTAGCGGGCGGCAATGAGCAGTTCTTC. Translated, it gives CASSFSGVAGGNEQFF. This chain uses TRBV7-2 with TRBJ2-1; the D gene is possibly TRBD2 (7 bases). The ends were cut back, 3 bases at V and 6 bases at J, with 18 bases in the middle. Per germline, CDR1 SGHTA and CDR2 FQGNSA. This CDR3 spans 16 amino acids.

This clonotype showed up just a few times. This chain joins TRBV3-1 and TRBJ2-5; 12 nucleotides match TRBD2. The V gene end was trimmed by 3 bases and the J gene end by 5 bases; junction bases not matched to a gene: 4. The CDR3 sequence is 15 residues long. CDR1 and CDR2 (germline): LGHDT, YNNKEL (reference sequence). CDR3 coding DNA: TGTGCCAGCAGCCAGGCTAGCGGGAGGGGGGAGACCCAGTACTTC. This codes for CASSQASGRGETQYF.

This clonotype was found a few times. CDR3 amino acids: CAGQDLAGGPGEQFF. CDR3 DNA sequence: TGTGCCGGACAAGACCTAGCGGGGGGGCCGGGTGAGCAGTTCTTC. The chain uses TRBV7-9 and TRBJ2-5; 12 nucleotides line up with TRBD2. The J call is uncertain, as TRBJ2-1 better fits the DNA end. This CDR3 spans 15 amino acids. CDR1 and CDR2 from the germline V gene are SEHNR and FQNEAQ (reference sequence).

The chain uses TRBV12-3 or TRBV12-4 and TRBJ1-2; D uncertain. V gave up 7 bases and J gave up 5 bases, with 17 bases separating them. The CDR3 consists of 14 residues. The CDR3 here is CASTPEGVWYGYTF. CDR3 sequence (DNA): TGTGCCAGCACCCCTGAGGGTGTTTGGTATGGCTACACCTTC.

This clonotype has just a few counts. The CDR3 loop reads CASGEANEQFF. The CDR3 bases are TGTGCCAGCGGCGAGGCCAATGAGCAGTTCTTC. The genes are TRBV7-3 and TRBJ2-1; D remains unclear. The CDR3 contains 11 residues. The germline V gene encodes CDR1 SGHTA and CDR2 FQGTGA. Trimming stripped 8 bases from V and 6 bases from J, with 8 bases between. The whole variable domain, remainder taken from reference TRBV7-3 and TRBJ2-1, is GAGVSQTPSNKVTEKGKYVELRCDPISGHTALYWYRQSLGQGPEFLIYFQGTGAADDSGLPNDRFFAVRPEGSVSTLKIQRTERGDSAVYLCASGEANEQFFGPGTRLTVL.

This chain connects TRBV11-1 to TRBJ2-5, with TRBD1 matching 8 bases. The V segment lost 5 bases and the J segment 5 bases; nucleotides outside the gene matches: 10. The CDR3 totals 15 residues. From germline, CDR1 is SGHAT and CDR2 FQDESV (reference sequence). Written as DNA, the CDR3 is TGTGCCAGCAGCCCCCTGCCGGACAGGGATGAGACCCAGTACTTC. This gives the protein CASSPLPDRDETQYF.